The present TCR beta chain was sequenced within a study of cytomegalovirus exposure and HLA in healthy donors. 60 Vbeta and 13 Jbeta primers were used in PCR. Profiled with immunoSEQ multiplex PCR; TCRdb holds only in-frame clones, not every one. Here the sample spans some 54,000 clones, over 70% being singletons. This clone appeared a few times. The germline CDR1 and CDR2 sequences are SGHTA and FQGNSA. V shed 4 bases and J shed 1 base, with 8 bases lying between them. CDR3 length: 14 residues. The chain has TRBV7-2 and TRBJ1-5; TRBD1 might be the D (6 bases). Sequenced sample: PBMCs. The clonotype was recovered from a man between 18 and 29 years old in good health and CMV-seronegative. The CDR3 is CASSSRGSNQPQHF. CDR3 nucleotide sequence: TGTGCCAGCAGCTCCAGGGGAAGCAATCAGCCCCAGCATTTT.